A single sample is the source of the 29 T cell receptor beta chains below, sequenced in a study of OX40 agonist ivuxolimab in advanced cancers. Sequencing used immunoSEQ multiplex PCR; TCRdb keeps in-frame clones, though not all of them. The sample lists about 77,000 clones; 65% to 90% were seen once. This sample comprised CD4+ or CD8+ T cells sorted from blood, obtained in a trial of the OX40 agonist ivuxolimab. The origin of the receptors is an adult with an advanced solid tumor such as melanoma, head and neck, liver or kidney cancer.

This clone was recorded once. The chain has TRBV18 and TRBJ1-4; D uncertain. From germline, CDR1 is KGHSH and CDR2 LQKENI. This CDR3 contains 14 residues. V was trimmed by 1 base and J by 8 bases, leaving 11 bases between them. The CDR3 sequence is CASSPQGGQEKLFF. The CDR3 DNA follows: TGTGCCAGCTCACCACAGGGTGGGCAAGAAAAACTGTTTTTT.

This chain uses TRBV5-6 with TRBJ2-6; no clear D gene. CDR1 and CDR2 (germline): SGHDT, YYEEEE. The V and J ends lost 1 base and 2 bases respectively, with 7 bases between them. This CDR3 region has 15 residues. CDR3 nucleotides: TGTGCCAGCAGCTTGAAGCCCCCTGGGGCCAACGTCCTGACTTTC. Translating gives CASSLKPPGANVLTF.

The rearrangement links TRBV5-1 to TRBJ2-2; D is uncertain. The V end lost 2 bases, the J end lost 4 bases, and 12 bases lay between the germline ends. The CDR3 contains 15 residues. Per germline, CDR1 SGHRS and CDR2 YFSETQ. The CDR3 coding sequence is TGCGCCAGCAGCTTTTTGTCCTCCTCCACCGGGGAGCTGTTTTTT. Translation: CASSFLSSSTGELFF. Full variable domain (outside the CDR3, taken from reference TRBV5-1 and TRBJ2-2): KAGVTQTPRYLIKTRGQQVTLSCSPISGHRSVSWYQQTPGQGLQFLFEYFSETQRNKGNFPGRFSGRQFSNSRSEMNVSTLELGDSALYLCASSFLSSSTGELFFGEGSRLTVL.

V is TRBV21-1 and J is TRBJ1-2. TRBV21-1 is a pseudogene locus. The CDR3 covers 12 residues. Here the CDR3 reads CASSRSNYGYTF. The CDR3 coding sequence is TGTGCCAGCAGCCGGAGTAACTATGGCTACACCTTC.

This chain connects TRBV9 to TRBJ2-1; maybe TRBD2 (6 bases). Germline V CDR1 and CDR2: SGDLS, YYNGEE. The CDR3 loop spans 13 amino acids. With 0 bases removed from V and 10 bases from J, the gap between germline ends came to 11 bases. The CDR3 reads CASSVGPSEEQFF. DNA of the CDR3: TGTGCCAGCAGCGTAGGTCCTAGCGAGGAGCAGTTCTTC.

The genes are TRBV4-3 and TRBJ2-1, with TRBD2 matching over 8 bases. The length of the CDR3 is 15 residues. Germline CDR1 is LGHNA and CDR2 is YSLEER. The junction had 6 bases not matched to a gene; V was cut back by 5 bases and J by 3 bases. CDR3 in amino acids: CASSYGLAVYNEQFF. CDR3 nucleotides: TGCGCCAGCAGCTATGGACTAGCTGTCTACAATGAGCAGTTCTTC.

This chain links TRBV11-2 with TRBJ2-7, with D possibly TRBD1 on 6 matching bases. V lost 5 bases and J lost 0, with 20 bases in between. Germline CDR1 and CDR2: SGHAT and FQNNGV. The CDR3 contains 17 residues. The CDR3 DNA sequence: TGTGCCAGCAGCGTAAATAGCCGGGACACCAGCTCCTACGAGCAGTACTTC. Its translation is CASSVNSRDTSSYEQYF.

The rearrangement uses TRBV27 and TRBJ1-6; no firm D call. V dropped 2 bases and J dropped 0 bases, with 17 bases sitting between them. Germline loops: CDR1 MNHEY, CDR2 SMNVEV (reference sequence). CDR3 length: 19 residues. The DNA of the CDR3 is TGTGCCAGCAGTTTAGGGAGGACGCCCTACCTCTCCTATAATTCACCCCTCCACTTT. Protein: CASSLGRTPYLSYNSPLHF.

The sample holds one count of this clone. J is TRBJ2-6 and V is TRBV13; the D is unclear. Trimming cost V 8 bases and J 2 bases, with 7 bases left between them. CDR3 length: 13 residues. Looked up from germline, CDR1 is PRHDT and CDR2 is FYEKMQ (reference sequence). The CDR3 DNA sequence: TGTGCCAGCCGTCCCGCTGGGGCCAACGTCCTGACTTTC. Translated: CASRPAGANVLTF.

This clone was detected once. The chain carries TRBV2 and TRBJ2-1, with 9 bases aligning to TRBD2. The trim removed 4 bases at V and 3 bases at J, leaving 4 bases unmatched. The CDR3 is 15 residues long. CDR1 SNHLY and CDR2 FYNNEI come from the germline V gene. The CDR3 here is CASSVISGGYNEQFF. The CDR3 DNA is TGTGCCAGCAGTGTCATTAGCGGGGGCTACAATGAGCAGTTCTTC.

The chain couples TRBV7-6 to TRBJ1-1; a possible D gene is TRBD1 (5 bases). Germline lookup yields CDR1 SGHVS and CDR2 FNYEAQ. CDR3 length equals 14 residues. Trimming stripped 5 bases from V and 5 bases from J, with 15 bases between. This chain's CDR3 is CASSMGQGLTEAFF. CDR3 DNA sequence: TGTGCCAGCAGCATGGGGCAGGGCCTTACTGAAGCTTTCTTT.

The table lists this clone with a few counts. The chain is built from TRBV21-1 and TRBJ1-1; the table's D call of TRBD1 was not tested on the DNA. TRBV21-1 corresponds to a pseudogene. This CDR3 has 13 residues. DNA for the CDR3: TGTGCCAGCCCCCTCCGGCTGGGGCCTGAAGCTTTCTTT. The encoded protein is CASPLRLGPEAFF.

The chain employs TRBV5-6 and TRBJ2-3; D ambiguous. CDR1 and CDR2 from the germline V gene are SGHDT and YYEEEE. Trimming took off 6 bases at V and 4 bases at J, with 15 bases between the two ends. The CDR3 length is 14 residues. The DNA for the CDR3 is TGTGCCAGCACCGAGATTAGTCTTGCAGATACGCAGTATTTT. Translated: CASTEISLADTQYF.

This clone was observed once. The chain carries TRBV4-2 and TRBJ1-6; D ambiguous. This CDR3 is 15 amino acids long. CDR1 and CDR2 from the germline V gene are LGHNA and YNFKEQ. Trimming pared 4 bases from V and 5 bases from J, leaving 12 bases between. CDR3 bases: TGTGCCAGCAGCCGACGGGGTACCGATAATTCACCCCTCCACTTT. This translates into CASSRRGTDNSPLHF.

The V and J genes are TRBV6-4 and TRBJ1-4; TRBD1 aligns across 8 bases. The germline V gene encodes CDR1 MRHNA and CDR2 SNTAGT. The ends lost 7 bases at V and 7 bases at J; junction bases unmatched: 11. The CDR3 is 15 residues long. DNA for the CDR3: TGTGCCAGCATTCACAGGGGGAAGATATCTGAAAAACTGTTTTTT. Its translation: CASIHRGKISEKLFF.

The V gene is TRBV5-4, the J gene TRBJ1-1; 7 positions match TRBD1. Trimming took 4 bases from V and 1 from J; bases not matched to a gene: 4. CDR3 length: 14 amino acids. Per germline, CDR1 SGHNT and CDR2 YYREEE (reference sequence). The CDR3 DNA reads as TGTGCCAGCAGCCTAACAGGGGAGAACACTGAAGCTTTCTTT. Amino acid sequence: CASSLTGENTEAFF.

This chain links TRBV5-1 with TRBJ2-6, with D perhaps TRBD1 (6 bases). This CDR3 is 15 amino acids long. The V gene's germline CDR1 is SGHRS and CDR2 YFSETQ. V dropped 2 bases and J dropped 1 base, with 7 bases sitting between them. The CDR3 region is CASSFGTSGANVLTF. CDR3 sequence (DNA): TGCGCCAGCAGCTTCGGGACATCTGGGGCCAACGTCCTGACTTTC.

The rearrangement uses TRBV5-6 and TRBJ1-2; TRBD1 might be the D (5 bases). The V and J ends lost 0 bases and 6 bases respectively, with 6 bases between them. CDR1 SGHDT and CDR2 YYEEEE come from the germline V gene. The CDR3 is 12 amino acids. CDR3 sequence (DNA): TGTGCCAGCAGCTTGGCGGGGGATGGCTACACCTTC. The encoded protein is CASSLAGDGYTF.

The chain joins TRBV6-5 to TRBJ1-1, with a tentative D call TRBD1 (6 bases). V was clipped by 8 bases and J by 6 bases, with 10 bases between them. Germline V CDR1 and CDR2: MNHEY, SVGAGI. CDR3 length equals 11 residues. The DNA of the CDR3 is TGTGCCAGCTGGGGGCGCGCTGAAGCTTTCTTT. It encodes CASWGRAEAFF.

The chain has TRBV11-1 and TRBJ2-1; D possibly matches TRBD1 or TRBD2 (5 bases each). Per germline, CDR1 SGHAT and CDR2 FQDESV (reference sequence). V gave up 5 bases and J gave up 9 bases, with 17 bases separating them. This CDR3 is 14 amino acids long. CDR3 amino acids: CASSPSRGATEQFF. CDR3 nucleotides: TGTGCCAGCAGCCCCTCAAGAGGGGCGACTGAGCAGTTCTTC.

The chain couples TRBV5-1 to TRBJ1-1; the D is unclear. Per the germline V gene, CDR1 is SGHRS and CDR2 is YFSETQ. This CDR3 region has 16 residues. The ends were cut back, 0 bases at V and 5 bases at J, with 17 bases in the middle. Here the CDR3 reads CASSLEGWARGTEAFF. The CDR3 bases are TGCGCCAGCAGCTTGGAAGGGTGGGCCCGCGGGACTGAAGCTTTCTTT.

The chain has TRBV18 and TRBJ1-1; TRBD1 matches 11 bases. The V gene's germline CDR1 is KGHSH and CDR2 LQKENI. The CDR3 spans 17 residues. The junction had 11 bases not matched to a gene; V was cut back by 3 bases and J by 5 bases. CDR3 sequence reads: CASSPGQGVFPGTEAFF. CDR3 in DNA: TGTGCCAGCTCACCGGGACAGGGGGTCTTCCCCGGGACTGAAGCTTTCTTT.

The chain is built from TRBV11-2 and TRBJ2-1; D is uncertain. The germline V gene encodes CDR1 SGHAT and CDR2 FQNNGV. The CDR3 has 16 amino acids. The V and J ends lost 1 base and 6 bases respectively, with 16 bases between them. The CDR3 loop reads CASSLVTLPLRNEQFF. The CDR3 nucleotides read TGTGCCAGCAGCTTAGTCACCCTCCCCTTACGCAATGAGCAGTTCTTC.

This clone was observed once. This chain joins TRBV2 and TRBJ2-7, with 12 bases lining up with TRBD1. This CDR3 region has 15 residues. The V and J ends lost 2 bases and 5 bases, in that order; junction bases with no gene match: 4. Germline CDR1 SNHLY, CDR2 FYNNEI. In nucleotides, the CDR3 is TGTGCCAGCAGTGAATGGGGGACAGGGGGCAACGAGCAGTACTTC. Translating gives CASSEWGTGGNEQYF.

The V gene is TRBV6-5, the J gene TRBJ2-1; 9 positions match TRBD1. The CDR3 loop spans 14 amino acids. Losses at the gene ends were 7 bases for V and 2 bases for J; bases not matched to a gene: 3. Germline V gives CDR1 MNHEY, CDR2 SVGAGI. CDR3 amino acids: CASKDRGPYNEQFF. CDR3 DNA: TGTGCCAGCAAGGACAGGGGTCCCTACAATGAGCAGTTCTTC.

The genes are TRBV5-6 and TRBJ2-7, with D perhaps TRBD2 (6 bases). Trimming removed 6 bases at V and 5 bases at J, with 21 bases between. CDR1 SGHDT and CDR2 YYEEEE come from the germline V gene. The CDR3 runs to 15 residues. CDR3 residues: CASTQVGRSRDEQYF. CDR3 DNA sequence: TGTGCCAGCACTCAGGTGGGGAGGTCACGGGACGAGCAGTACTTC.

The V call is TRBV19, the J call TRBJ1-5, with unresolved D. Per germline, CDR1 LNHDA and CDR2 SQIVND (reference sequence). The CDR3 consists of 16 residues. Trimming cost V 4 bases and J 3 bases, with 16 bases left between them. The DNA for the CDR3 is TGTGCCAGTAGTAAGGGTCTCGACCAACCCAATCAGCCCCAGCATTTT. Translation gives CASSKGLDQPNQPQHF.

The chain carries TRBV5-4 and TRBJ1-5, with D unresolved. Per germline, CDR1 SGHNT and CDR2 YYREEE (reference sequence). V was cut by 2 bases and J by 2 bases, with 8 bases left in between. The CDR3 extends over 14 amino acids. The CDR3 region has the DNA TGTGCCAGCAGCTTAGGGTTGGGCAATCAGCCCCAGCATTTT. As protein: CASSLGLGNQPQHF.

The rearrangement links TRBV5-1 to TRBJ2-5, with TRBD1 matching over 11 bases. The length of the CDR3 is 17 residues. The V segment lost 0 bases and the J segment 4 bases; nucleotides outside the gene matches: 8. From germline, CDR1 is SGHRS and CDR2 YFSETQ. CDR3 sequence reads: CASSLGSGTGGGETQYF. DNA of the CDR3: TGCGCCAGCAGCTTGGGGTCAGGGACAGGGGGAGGAGAGACCCAGTACTTC.